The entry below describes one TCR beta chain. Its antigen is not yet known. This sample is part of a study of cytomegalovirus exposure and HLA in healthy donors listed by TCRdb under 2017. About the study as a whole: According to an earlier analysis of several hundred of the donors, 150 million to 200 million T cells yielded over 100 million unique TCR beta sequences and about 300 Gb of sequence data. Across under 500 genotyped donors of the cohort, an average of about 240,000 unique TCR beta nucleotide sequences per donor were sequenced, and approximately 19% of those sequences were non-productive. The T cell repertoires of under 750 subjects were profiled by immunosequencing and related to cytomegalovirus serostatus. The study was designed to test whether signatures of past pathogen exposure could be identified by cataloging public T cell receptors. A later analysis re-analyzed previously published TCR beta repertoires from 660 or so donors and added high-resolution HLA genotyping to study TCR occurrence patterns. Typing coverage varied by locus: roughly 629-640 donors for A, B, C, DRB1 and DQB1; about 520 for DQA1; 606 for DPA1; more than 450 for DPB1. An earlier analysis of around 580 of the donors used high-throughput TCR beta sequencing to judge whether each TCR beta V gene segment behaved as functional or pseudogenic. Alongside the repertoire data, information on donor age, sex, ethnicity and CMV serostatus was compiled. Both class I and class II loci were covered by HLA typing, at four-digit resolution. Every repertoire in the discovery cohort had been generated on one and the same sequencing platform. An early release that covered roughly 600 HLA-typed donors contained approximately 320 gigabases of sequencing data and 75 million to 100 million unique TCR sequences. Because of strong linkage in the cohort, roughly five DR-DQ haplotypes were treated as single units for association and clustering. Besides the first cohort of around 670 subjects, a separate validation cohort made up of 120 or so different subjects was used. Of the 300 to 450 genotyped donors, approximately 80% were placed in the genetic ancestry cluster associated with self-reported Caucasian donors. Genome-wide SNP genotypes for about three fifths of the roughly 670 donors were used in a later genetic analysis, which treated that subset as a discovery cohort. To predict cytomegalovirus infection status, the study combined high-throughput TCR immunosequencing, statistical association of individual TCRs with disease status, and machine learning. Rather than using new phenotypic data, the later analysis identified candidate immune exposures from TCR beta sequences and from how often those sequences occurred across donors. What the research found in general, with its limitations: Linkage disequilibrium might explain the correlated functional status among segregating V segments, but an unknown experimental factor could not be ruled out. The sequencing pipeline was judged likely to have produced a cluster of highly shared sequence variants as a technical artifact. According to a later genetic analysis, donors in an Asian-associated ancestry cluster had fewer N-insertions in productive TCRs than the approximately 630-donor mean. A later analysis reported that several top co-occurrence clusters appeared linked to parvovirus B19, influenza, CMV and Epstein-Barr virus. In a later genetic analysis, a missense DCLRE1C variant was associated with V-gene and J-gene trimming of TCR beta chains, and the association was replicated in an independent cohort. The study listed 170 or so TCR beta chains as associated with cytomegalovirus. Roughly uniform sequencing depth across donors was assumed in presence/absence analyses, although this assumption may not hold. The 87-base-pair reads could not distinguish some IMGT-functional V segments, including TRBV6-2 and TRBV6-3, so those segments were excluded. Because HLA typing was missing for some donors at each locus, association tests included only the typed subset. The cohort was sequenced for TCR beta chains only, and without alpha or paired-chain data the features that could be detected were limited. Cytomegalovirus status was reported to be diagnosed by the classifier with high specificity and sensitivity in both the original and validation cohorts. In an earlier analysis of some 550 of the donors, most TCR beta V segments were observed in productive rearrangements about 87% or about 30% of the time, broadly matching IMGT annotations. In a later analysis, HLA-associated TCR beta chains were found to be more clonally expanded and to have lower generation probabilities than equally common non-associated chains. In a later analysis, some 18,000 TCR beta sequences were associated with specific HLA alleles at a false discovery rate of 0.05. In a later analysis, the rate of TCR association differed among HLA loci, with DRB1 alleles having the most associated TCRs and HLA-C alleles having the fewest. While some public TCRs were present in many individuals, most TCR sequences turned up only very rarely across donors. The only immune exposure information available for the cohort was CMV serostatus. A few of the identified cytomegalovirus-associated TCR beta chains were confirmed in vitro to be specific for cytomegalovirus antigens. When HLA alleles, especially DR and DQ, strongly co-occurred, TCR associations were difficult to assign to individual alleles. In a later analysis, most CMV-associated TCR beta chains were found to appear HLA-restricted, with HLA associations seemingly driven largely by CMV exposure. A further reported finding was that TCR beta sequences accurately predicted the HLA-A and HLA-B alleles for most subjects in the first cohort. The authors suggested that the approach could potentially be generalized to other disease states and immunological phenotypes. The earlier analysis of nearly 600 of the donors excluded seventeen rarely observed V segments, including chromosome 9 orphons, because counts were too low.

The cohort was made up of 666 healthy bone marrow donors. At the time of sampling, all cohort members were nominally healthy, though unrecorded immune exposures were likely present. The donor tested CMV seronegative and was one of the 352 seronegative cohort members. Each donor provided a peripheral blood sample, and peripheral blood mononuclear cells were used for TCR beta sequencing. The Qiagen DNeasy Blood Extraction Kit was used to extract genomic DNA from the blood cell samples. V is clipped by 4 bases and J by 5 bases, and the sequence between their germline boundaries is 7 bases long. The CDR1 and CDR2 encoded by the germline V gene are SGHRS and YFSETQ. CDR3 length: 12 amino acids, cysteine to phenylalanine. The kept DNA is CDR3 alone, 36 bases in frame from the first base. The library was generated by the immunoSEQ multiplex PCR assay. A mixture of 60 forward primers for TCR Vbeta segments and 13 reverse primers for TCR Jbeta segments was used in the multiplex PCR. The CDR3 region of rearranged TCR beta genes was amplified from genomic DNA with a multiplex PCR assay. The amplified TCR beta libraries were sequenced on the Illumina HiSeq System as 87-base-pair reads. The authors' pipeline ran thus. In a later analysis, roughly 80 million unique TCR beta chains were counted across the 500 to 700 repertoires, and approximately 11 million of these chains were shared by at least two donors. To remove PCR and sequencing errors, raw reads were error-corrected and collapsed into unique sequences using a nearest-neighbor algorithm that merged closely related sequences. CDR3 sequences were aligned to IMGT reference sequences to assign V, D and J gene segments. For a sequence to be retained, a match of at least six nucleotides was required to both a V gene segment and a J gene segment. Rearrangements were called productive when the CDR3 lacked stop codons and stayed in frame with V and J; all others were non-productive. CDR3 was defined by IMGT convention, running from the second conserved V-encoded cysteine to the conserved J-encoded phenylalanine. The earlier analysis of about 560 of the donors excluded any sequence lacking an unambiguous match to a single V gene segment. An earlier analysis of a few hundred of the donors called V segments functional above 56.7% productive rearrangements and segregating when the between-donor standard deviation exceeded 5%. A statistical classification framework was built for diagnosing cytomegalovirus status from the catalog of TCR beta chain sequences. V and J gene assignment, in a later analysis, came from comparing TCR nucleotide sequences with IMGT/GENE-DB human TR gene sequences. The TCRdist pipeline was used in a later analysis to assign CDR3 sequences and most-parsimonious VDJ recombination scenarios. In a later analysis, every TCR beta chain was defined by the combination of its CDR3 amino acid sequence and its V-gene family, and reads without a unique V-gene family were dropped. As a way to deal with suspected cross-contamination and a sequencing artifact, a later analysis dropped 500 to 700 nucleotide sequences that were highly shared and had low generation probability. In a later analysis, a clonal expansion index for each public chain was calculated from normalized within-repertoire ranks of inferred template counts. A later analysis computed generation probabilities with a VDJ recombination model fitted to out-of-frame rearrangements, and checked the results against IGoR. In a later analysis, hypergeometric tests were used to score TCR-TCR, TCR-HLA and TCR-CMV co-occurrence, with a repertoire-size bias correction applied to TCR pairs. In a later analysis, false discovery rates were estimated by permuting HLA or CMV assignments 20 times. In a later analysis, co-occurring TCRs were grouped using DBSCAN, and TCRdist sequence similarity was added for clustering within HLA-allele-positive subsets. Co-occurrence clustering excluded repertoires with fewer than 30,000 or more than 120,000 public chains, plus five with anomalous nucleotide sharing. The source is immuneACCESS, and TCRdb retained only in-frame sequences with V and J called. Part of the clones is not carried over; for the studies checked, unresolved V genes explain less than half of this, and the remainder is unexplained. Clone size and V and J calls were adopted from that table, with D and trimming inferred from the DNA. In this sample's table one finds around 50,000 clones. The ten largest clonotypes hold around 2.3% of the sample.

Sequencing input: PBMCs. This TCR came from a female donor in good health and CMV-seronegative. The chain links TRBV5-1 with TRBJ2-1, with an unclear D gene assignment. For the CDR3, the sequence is CASSMQDNEQFF. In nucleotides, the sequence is TGCGCCAGCAGCATGCAGGACAATGAGCAGTTCTTC.